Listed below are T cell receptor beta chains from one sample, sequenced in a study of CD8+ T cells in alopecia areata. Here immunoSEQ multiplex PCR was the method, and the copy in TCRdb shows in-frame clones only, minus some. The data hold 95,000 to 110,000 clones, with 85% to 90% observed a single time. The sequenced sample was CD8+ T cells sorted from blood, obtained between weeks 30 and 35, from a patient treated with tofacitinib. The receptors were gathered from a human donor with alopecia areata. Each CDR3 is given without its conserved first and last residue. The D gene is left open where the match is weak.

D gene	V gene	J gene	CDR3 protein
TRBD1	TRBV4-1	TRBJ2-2	ASSYRDRRLLSNTGELF
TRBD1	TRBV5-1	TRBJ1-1	ASSLGAQGAGTEAF
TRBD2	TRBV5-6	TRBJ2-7	ASIRLAGGYEQY
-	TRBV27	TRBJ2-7	ASSLSREADEQY
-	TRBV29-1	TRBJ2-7	SVGQRYEQY
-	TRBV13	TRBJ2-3	ASSSTNELGMGTQY
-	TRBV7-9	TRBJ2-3	ASSFTQGSTDTQY
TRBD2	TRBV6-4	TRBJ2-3	ASSDSGGADTQY
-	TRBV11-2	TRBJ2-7	ASSQGTGGAYYEQY
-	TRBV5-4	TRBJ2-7	ASTLGDEQY
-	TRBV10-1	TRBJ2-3	ASSESQDREADTQY
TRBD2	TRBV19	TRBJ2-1	ASSIRLADSYNEQF
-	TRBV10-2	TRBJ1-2	ASSGTGADYGYT
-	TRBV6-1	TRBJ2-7	ASSEESRPYYEQY
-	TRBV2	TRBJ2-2	ASYFGWDTGELF
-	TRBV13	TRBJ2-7	ASSGRDGEAYEQY
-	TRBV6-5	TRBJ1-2	ASSHDSPYGYT
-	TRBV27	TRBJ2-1	ASSYLGDYNEQF
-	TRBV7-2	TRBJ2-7	ATNEGNYEQY
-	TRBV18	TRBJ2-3	ASSLRTDSSTDTQY
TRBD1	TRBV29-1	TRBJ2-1	SVLGTGGSNEQF
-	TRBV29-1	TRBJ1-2	SVVWQGQYGYT
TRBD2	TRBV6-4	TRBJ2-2	ASSDGRATGELF
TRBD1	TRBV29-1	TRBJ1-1	SVEVGTGGFTEAF
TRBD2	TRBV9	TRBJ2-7	ASSVETSGGYEQY
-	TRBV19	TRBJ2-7	ASSPAGGISYEQY
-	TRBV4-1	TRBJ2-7	ASSQVGSTGDEQY
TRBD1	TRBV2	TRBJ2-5	ASADRARGETQY
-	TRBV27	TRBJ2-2	ASSLWLNTGELF